This section outlines one TCR beta chain sequence together with its context. Its antigen is not known. The data are from a study of T cells in localized non-small cell lung cancer. The V gene's germline CDR1 is SQVTM and CDR2 ANQGSEA. The CDR3 is 14 amino acids. The junction had 7 bases not matched to a gene; V was cut back by 7 bases and J by 3 bases. This table comes from immunoSEQ multiplex PCR, and its TCRdb copy is limited to in-frame clones, with some not included. Here the sample spans tens of thousands of clones, roughly 87% being singletons. Study observations and caveats: Among blood samples, higher T cell density accompanied longer overall survival. Within adjacent lung there appeared a median 57 of the top 100 tumor clones. Exceeding tumor, uninvolved adjacent lung had the highest T cell clonality.

The specimen was peripheral blood, collected before any cancer treatment. The chain employs TRBV29-1 and TRBJ2-2, with TRBD2 matching over 8 bases. The receptor was isolated from a male donor older than 55 with stage I squamous cell lung carcinoma. The CDR3 region is CSASAGVDTGELFF. The CDR3 coding sequence is TGCAGCGCCTCAGCGGGAGTGGACACCGGGGAGCTGTTTTTT.